This passage covers 26 T cell receptor beta chains from one sample sequenced in a study of blood T cell repertoires in COVID-19. TCRdb's table, derived via immunoSEQ multiplex PCR, lists solely in-frame clones and lacks some. Of about 41,000 clones in the sample, 80% to 90% were seen once. The sequenced material came from peripheral blood. Receptors originate from an elderly woman with active or convalescent COVID-19.

The table lists this clone with a few counts. The rearrangement links TRBV13 to TRBJ2-5; 9 bases map to TRBD2. This CDR3 is built from 12 residues. CDR1 and CDR2 from the germline V gene are PRHDT and FYEKMQ (reference sequence). The V gene end was trimmed by 9 bases and the J gene end by 5 bases; junction bases not matched to a gene: 4. In nucleotides, the CDR3 is TGTGCCAGTAGCGGGAGAGGGGAGACCCAGTACTTC. Residues: CASSGRGETQYF.

The chain has TRBV2 and TRBJ2-1, with D possibly matching TRBD2 (5 bases). Trimming removed 10 bases from V and 4 bases from J, with 14 bases in between. The CDR3 is 13 residues long. The germline V gene has CDR1 SNHLY and CDR2 FYNNEI. DNA for the CDR3: TGTGCCACTCGGGAAGATGGGTACAATGAGCAGTTCTTC. It codes for CATREDGYNEQFF.

This chain joins TRBV7-8 and TRBJ2-3; TRBD1 might be the D (5 bases). CDR1 is SGHVS and CDR2 is FQNEAQ in the germline V gene. Trimming removed 0 bases from V and 3 bases from J, with 7 bases in between. The length of the CDR3 is 14 residues. As DNA, the CDR3 is TGTGCCAGCAGCTTAGCCAGGGTAACAGATACGCAGTATTTT. Protein sequence: CASSLARVTDTQYF.

This chain connects TRBV28 to TRBJ2-1, with 10 bases lining up with TRBD2. Germline CDR1 MDHEN, CDR2 SYDVKM. This CDR3 is 14 amino acids long. The V and J ends lost 5 bases and 9 bases, in that order; junction bases with no gene match: 7. The CDR3 sequence is CASSPSGRGIEQFF. The CDR3 nucleotides read TGTGCCAGCAGTCCAAGCGGGAGGGGGATTGAGCAGTTCTTC.

The chain is built from TRBV9 and TRBJ2-3; 7 bases are a match to TRBD1. The V gene's germline CDR1 is SGDLS and CDR2 YYNGEE. V was clipped by 5 bases and J by 6 bases; unmatched bases: 9. The CDR3 totals 14 residues. The CDR3 bases are TGTGCCAGCAGTCAGACAGGGCCAGGGGATACGCAGTATTTT. Its protein is CASSQTGPGDTQYF.

The V call is TRBV5-1, the J call TRBJ1-1; TRBD1 matches at 8 bases. V shed 1 base, J shed 0 bases, and the junction held 8 bases outside the gene matches. This CDR3 spans 17 amino acids. Germline CDR1 is SGHRS and CDR2 is YFSETQ. As DNA, the CDR3 is TGCGCCAGCAGCTTGAATTCCCTGACAGGGGTGAACACTGAAGCTTTCTTT. This gives the protein CASSLNSLTGVNTEAFF.

V usage is TRBV4-3 and J usage is TRBJ2-7; a possible D gene is TRBD1 (6 bases). Trimming took off 4 bases at V and 6 bases at J, with 19 bases between the two ends. Germline V lookup: CDR1 LGHNA, CDR2 YSLEER. CDR3 length: 15 amino acids. DNA of the CDR3: TGCGCCAGCAGCCCTTCGCTGGGGGCCCCTATCGAGCAGTACTTC. Its translation: CASSPSLGAPIEQYF.

The CDR3 protein is CASSWGGEGPPYEQYF. The CDR3, as DNA: TGTGCCAGCAGTTGGGGGGGTGAAGGTCCCCCCTACGAGCAGTACTTC. The chain joins TRBV28 to TRBJ2-7; 7 bases line up with TRBD2. The CDR3 has 16 residues. The trim removed 4 bases at V and 2 bases at J, leaving 11 bases unmatched. Per germline, CDR1 MDHEN and CDR2 SYDVKM.

This chain links TRBV4-2 with TRBJ1-2; D perhaps matches TRBD1 (6 bases). CDR3 length equals 15 residues. Between the trimmed V and J ends, which lost 5 bases and 4 bases, there was a span of 17 bases. The germline CDR1 and CDR2 sequences are LGHNA and YNFKEQ. The CDR3 sequence is CASSSATTGTYGYTF. The CDR3 nucleotides read TGTGCCAGCAGCTCCGCAACCACAGGGACCTATGGCTACACCTTC.

CDR3 coding DNA: TGTGCCAGCAGCGCAGGGTCCGAGGAAAAACTGTTTTTT. Translating it yields CASSAGSEEKLFF. The rearrangement links TRBV9 to TRBJ1-4, with D tentatively TRBD1 (5 bases). The CDR3 consists of 13 residues. Per germline, CDR1 SGDLS and CDR2 YYNGEE. V was cut by 3 bases and J by 8 bases, with 11 bases left in between.

The V gene is TRBV28, the J gene TRBJ1-5, with TRBD1 matching over 9 bases. The germline V gene has CDR1 MDHEN and CDR2 SYDVKM. The length of the CDR3 is 15 residues. The junction had 8 bases not matched to a gene; V was cut back by 8 bases and J by 3 bases. The CDR3 loop reads CASLPQGAFNQPQHF. In nucleotides, the CDR3 is TGTGCCAGCCTTCCACAGGGGGCATTCAATCAGCCCCAGCATTTT.

The J gene is TRBJ1-1, the V gene TRBV12-5; no definite D call. Germline loops: CDR1 LGHNT, CDR2 FRNRAP. V lost 1 base to trimming and J lost 4 bases, with 16 bases between them. This CDR3 contains 16 residues. The CDR3 spells CASGLDPKDRGTEAFF. The CDR3 DNA is TGTGCTAGTGGTTTGGACCCGAAGGATCGGGGCACTGAAGCTTTCTTT.

V gene TRBV24-1 combines with J gene TRBJ2-1; D is perhaps TRBD1 (5 bases). Per the germline V gene, CDR1 is KGHDR and CDR2 is SFDVKD. The length of the CDR3 is 15 residues. Trimming stripped 3 bases from V and 5 bases from J, with 13 bases between. CDR3 nucleotides: TGTGCCACCAGTGATCGTCAGGGTCGGAACAATGAGCAGTTCTTC. It is translated as CATSDRQGRNNEQFF.

The chain carries TRBV19 and TRBJ1-1; no definite D call. The CDR3 sequence is 14 residues long. The V end lost 0 bases, the J end lost 5 bases, and 10 bases lay between the germline ends. Germline CDR1 and CDR2: LNHDA and SQIVND (reference sequence). CDR3 amino acids: CASSIETFLTEAFF. DNA for the CDR3: TGTGCCAGTAGTATAGAAACATTTCTGACTGAAGCTTTCTTT.

CDR3 amino acids: CASSQGDSPTNEKLFF. CDR3 bases: TGTGCCAGCAGCCAAGGTGACAGCCCAACTAATGAAAAACTGTTTTTT. The chain couples TRBV4-2 to TRBJ1-4; tentative D call: TRBD1 (5 bases). This CDR3 contains 16 residues. Between the trimmed V and J ends, which lost 1 base and 0 bases, there was a span of 9 bases. Germline CDR1 and CDR2: LGHNA and YNFKEQ.

To note about this clone: The same CDR3 also results from other DNA sequences found in this sample. The genes are TRBV5-1 and TRBJ2-1; 7 nucleotides agree with TRBD1. Unmatched junction bases numbered 3, after V lost 0 bases and J lost 3 bases. Germline loops: CDR1 SGHRS, CDR2 YFSETQ. This CDR3 comprises 15 residues. The CDR3 nucleotides read TGCGCCAGCAGCTTGGGGACAGGAGTCTACAATGAGCAGTTCTTC. Its protein product is CASSLGTGVYNEQFF.

V and J are TRBV10-2 and TRBJ1-5, with unresolved D. V shed 0 bases and J shed 0 bases, with 9 bases lying between them. Per the germline V gene, CDR1 is WSHSY and CDR2 is SAAADI. This CDR3 comprises 16 residues. CDR3 sequence reads: CASSESILYSNQPQHF. The CDR3, as DNA: TGCGCCAGCAGTGAGTCGATACTGTATAGCAATCAGCCCCAGCATTTT.

This sequence joins TRBV3-1 (or the pseudogene TRBV3-2) and TRBJ1-5; D is possibly TRBD1 (5 bases). The V end lost 1 base, the J end lost 1 base, and 11 bases lay between the germline ends. CDR3 length equals 16 residues. Germline V gene data show CDR1 as LGHDT and CDR2 as YNNKEL (reference sequence). In nucleotides, the CDR3 is TGTGCCAGCAGCCAAGGGCTGGGACTGAGCAATCAGCCCCAGCATTTT. Protein product: CASSQGLGLSNQPQHF.

The chain is built from TRBV10-3 and TRBJ1-4, with D perhaps matching TRBD1 (5 bases). V was pared by 8 bases and J by 4 bases, with 11 bases between. This CDR3 spans 13 amino acids. Germline V gene lookup returns CDR1 ENHRY and CDR2 SYGVKD. In DNA form, the CDR3 reads TGTGCCATCGGGGGGGGAGATAATGAAAAACTGTTTTTT. Its translation: CAIGGGDNEKLFF.

The rearrangement links TRBV19 to TRBJ1-1; tentative D call: TRBD1 (5 bases). There are 16 residues in the CDR3. The germline gives CDR1 LNHDA, CDR2 SQIVND (reference sequence). Trimming shortened V by 1 base and J by 5 bases, and 17 bases separated the two germline ends. The CDR3 nucleotides read TGTGCCAGTAGTATAGGGCAGGGCGTACTCAAGACTGAAGCTTTCTTT. It translates to CASSIGQGVLKTEAFF. Based on the CDR3 plus reference TRBV19 and TRBJ1-1, the full variable domain is DGGITQSPKYLFRKEGQNVTLSCEQNLNHDAMYWYRQDPGQGLRLIYYSQIVNDFQKGDIAEGYSVSREKKESFPLTVTSAQKNPTAFYLCASSIGQGVLKTEAFFGQGTRLTVV.

This chain connects TRBV19 to TRBJ2-7; D gene uncertain. CDR3 length equals 16 residues. Germline CDR1 and CDR2: LNHDA and SQIVND (reference sequence). V was clipped by 5 bases and J by 6 bases, with 23 bases between them. This CDR3 reads CASSEFLPLRSGEQYF. The DNA of the CDR3 is TGTGCCAGTAGTGAATTCCTACCACTCCGGTCAGGCGAGCAGTACTTC.

CDR3 in DNA: TGTGCCAGCAGCCAACCACCTAGCGGGCCCAGGGACGAGCAGTACTTC. It translates to CASSQPPSGPRDEQYF. The rearrangement uses TRBV9 and TRBJ2-7; 8 bases map to TRBD2. With V trimmed by 4 bases and J by 5 bases, 14 bases remained unmatched. The CDR3 length is 16 residues. CDR1 is SGDLS, CDR2 YYNGEE, per germline.

The chain has TRBV5-1 and TRBJ2-1; 10 nucleotides align to TRBD1. This CDR3 contains 14 residues. After removal of 6 bases from V and 7 bases from J, the junction contained 7 bases not matched to a gene. In germline, CDR1 is SGHRS, CDR2 YFSETQ. Here the CDR3 DNA reads TGCGCCAGCACCCCCCGGGACAGGGGTAATGAGCAGTTCTTC. Encoded protein: CASTPRDRGNEQFF.

This chain joins TRBV30 and TRBJ1-5; 7 positions match TRBD1. The germline V gene has CDR1 GTSNPN and CDR2 SVGIG (reference sequence). The CDR3 contains 13 residues. After removal of 2 bases from V and 6 bases from J, the junction contained 4 bases not matched to a gene. The CDR3 reads CAWSQGVSQPQHF. For the CDR3, the DNA is TGTGCCTGGAGTCAGGGGGTAAGTCAGCCCCAGCATTTT.

CDR3 amino acids: CASSPRASGDNEQFF. The CDR3 bases are TGTGCCAGCTCACCTCGGGCTAGCGGAGACAATGAGCAGTTCTTC. The chain links TRBV18 to TRBJ2-1; 7 bases align to TRBD2. This CDR3 contains 15 residues. Germline V gene lookup returns CDR1 KGHSH and CDR2 LQKENI. After removal of 3 bases from V and 5 bases from J, the junction contained 7 bases not matched to a gene.

V is TRBV13 and J is TRBJ2-2, with 10 bases aligning to TRBD2. Trimming cost V 5 bases and J 7 bases; bases outside gene matches: 10. The CDR3 spans 16 residues. The germline V gene encodes CDR1 PRHDT and CDR2 FYEKMQ (reference sequence). In DNA form, the CDR3 reads TGTGCCAGCAGCCACACTAGCGGGATAGCGTACGGGGAGCTGTTTTTT. Translated: CASSHTSGIAYGELFF.